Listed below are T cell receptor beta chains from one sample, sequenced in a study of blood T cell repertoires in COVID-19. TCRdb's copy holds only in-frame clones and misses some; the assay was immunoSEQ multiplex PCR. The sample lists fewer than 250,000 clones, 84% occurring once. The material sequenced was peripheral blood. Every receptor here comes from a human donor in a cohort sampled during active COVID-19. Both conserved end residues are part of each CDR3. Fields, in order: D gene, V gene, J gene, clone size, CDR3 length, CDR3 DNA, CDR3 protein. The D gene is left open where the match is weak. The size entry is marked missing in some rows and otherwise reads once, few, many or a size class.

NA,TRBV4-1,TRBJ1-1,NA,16,TGCGCCAGCAGCCAAGATACAGGCCGGAGACACACTGAAGCTTTCTTT,CASSQDTGRRHTEAFF
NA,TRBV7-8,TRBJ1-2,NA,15,TGTGCCAGCAGCTTAAGTGACAGGCCTGACTATGGCTACACCTTC,CASSLSDRPDYGYTF
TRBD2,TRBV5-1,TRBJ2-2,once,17,TGCGCCAGCAGCTTGGCCGCGCACAGCGGGGACACCGGGGAGCTGTTTTTT,CASSLAAHSGDTGELFF
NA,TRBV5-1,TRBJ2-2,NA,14,TGCGCCAGCCAAAAGGGGTCGAACACCGGGGAGCTGTTTTTT,CASQKGSNTGELFF
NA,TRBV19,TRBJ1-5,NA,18,TGTGCCAGTAGCCCGCCACGAACGGTCTTAAGGACTAATCAGCCCCAGCATTTT,CASSPPRTVLRTNQPQHF
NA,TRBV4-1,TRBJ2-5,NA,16,TGCGCCAGCAGCCAACGCCACCTCCTGGGGGCAGAGACCCAGTACTTC,CASSQRHLLGAETQYF
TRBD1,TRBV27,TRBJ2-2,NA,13,TGTGCCAGCAGAGCAGGGGGCACCGGGGAGCTGTTTTTT,CASRAGGTGELFF
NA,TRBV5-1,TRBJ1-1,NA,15,TGCGCCAGCAGCTTGGACGTACAGGGCAACACTGAAGCTTTCTTT,CASSLDVQGNTEAFF
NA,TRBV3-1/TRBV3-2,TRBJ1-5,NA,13,TGTGCCAGCAGCCCAGGTCCCTATCAGCCCCAGCATTTT,CASSPGPYQPQHF
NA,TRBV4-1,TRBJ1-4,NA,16,TGCGCCAGCAGCCACCTCCCCCCAGAATCTAATGAAAAACTGTTTTTT,CASSHLPPESNEKLFF
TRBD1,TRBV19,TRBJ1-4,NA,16,TGTGCCAGTAGTTTGGGACAGGGACATTCACCTGAAAAACTGTTTTTT,CASSLGQGHSPEKLFF
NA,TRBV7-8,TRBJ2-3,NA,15,TGTGCCAGCAGCTTTCGGCGGCCCCCCACAGATACGCAGTATTTT,CASSFRRPPTDTQYF
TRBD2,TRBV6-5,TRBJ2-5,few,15,TGTGCCAGCAGCATGCCAGCGGGAAGCCAAGAGACCCAGTACTTC,CASSMPAGSQETQYF
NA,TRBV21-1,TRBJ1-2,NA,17,TGTGCCAGCAGCAAAGACCAGGGCCGCTCCCTTAACTATGGCTACACCTTC,CASSKDQGRSLNYGYTF
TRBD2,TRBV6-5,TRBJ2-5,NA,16,TGTGCCAGCAGTTACCGACTAGCGGGGTTCCAAGAGACCCAGTACTTC,CASSYRLAGFQETQYF
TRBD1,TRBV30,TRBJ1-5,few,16,TGTGCCTGGAGTGTATCGGCAGGGGGAAGCAATCAGCCCCAGCATTTT,CAWSVSAGGSNQPQHF
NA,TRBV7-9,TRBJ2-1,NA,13,TGTGCCAGCGGGACTGGCCGAGGCCATGAGCAGTTCTTC,CASGTGRGHEQFF
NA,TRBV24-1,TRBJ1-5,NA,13,TGTGCCACCAGTGAGTCCCGTGATCAGCCCCAGCATTTT,CATSESRDQPQHF
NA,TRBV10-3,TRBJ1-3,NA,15,TGTGCCATCAGCAACAGGGAACTCTCTGGAAACACCATATATTTT,CAISNRELSGNTIYF
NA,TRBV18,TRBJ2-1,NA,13,TGTGCCAGCTCACCCGACCAGGGTTATGAGCAGTTCTTC,CASSPDQGYEQFF
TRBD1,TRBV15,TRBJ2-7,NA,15,TGTGCCACCAGCAGAGATGGACAGGGTTATTACGAGCAGTACTTC,CATSRDGQGYYEQYF
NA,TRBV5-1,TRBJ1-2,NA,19,TGCGCCAGCAGCTTGCACCGTCTCACGTCGGGGGGCCCTTTCTATGGCTACACCTTC,CASSLHRLTSGGPFYGYTF
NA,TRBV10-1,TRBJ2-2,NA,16,TGCGCCAGCAGTGAGGAGTGGAGGCGGTACACCGGGGAGCTGTTTTTT,CASSEEWRRYTGELFF
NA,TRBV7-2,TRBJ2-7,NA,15,TGTGCCAGCAGCTTACTGATGCATAGTTCCTACGAGCAGTACTTC,CASSLLMHSSYEQYF
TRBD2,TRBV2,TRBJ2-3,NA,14,TGTGCCAGCAGGCGGGGGACTAGCACAGATACGCAGTATTTT,CASRRGTSTDTQYF
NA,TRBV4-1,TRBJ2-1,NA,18,TGCGCCAGCAGCCAAGAACCAGGCCAGGTTCGGGCGGGCAATGAGCAGTTCTTC,CASSQEPGQVRAGNEQFF
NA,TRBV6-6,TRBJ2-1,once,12,TGTGCCAGCAGTTTTAGGGAGCTTGAGCAGTTCTTC,CASSFRELEQFF
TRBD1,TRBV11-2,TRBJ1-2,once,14,TGTGCCAGCAGCTTAGATCTTGGGACAGGGGGCTACACCTTC,CASSLDLGTGGYTF
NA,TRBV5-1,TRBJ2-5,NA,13,TGCGCCAGCAGCTTTACCCAGAAAGAGACCCAGTACTTC,CASSFTQKETQYF
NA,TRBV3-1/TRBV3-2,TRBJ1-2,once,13,TGTGCCAGCAGCCCCCTAAGGGGAGGTGGCTACACCTTC,CASSPLRGGGYTF
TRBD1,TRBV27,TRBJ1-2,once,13,TGTGCCAGTCGACAGGGGGCTTACTATGGCTACACCTTC,CASRQGAYYGYTF
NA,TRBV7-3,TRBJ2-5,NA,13,TGTGCCAGCAGCTTAGGGGGGGCAGGGACCCAGTACTTC,CASSLGGAGTQYF
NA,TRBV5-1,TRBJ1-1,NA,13,TGCGCCAGCAGGAAAGACAAGAACACTGAAGCTTTCTTT,CASRKDKNTEAFF
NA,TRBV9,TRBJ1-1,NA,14,TGTGCCAGCAGCTTTATGACAGGGAACACTGAAGCTTTCTTT,CASSFMTGNTEAFF
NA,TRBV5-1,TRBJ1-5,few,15,TGCGCCAGCAGCTTGGTTGCAGGCGAGTTTCAGCCCCAGCATTTT,CASSLVAGEFQPQHF
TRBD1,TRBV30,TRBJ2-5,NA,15,TGTGCCTGGAGTGTAGGCAGGGGGTACCAAGAGACCCAGTACTTC,CAWSVGRGYQETQYF
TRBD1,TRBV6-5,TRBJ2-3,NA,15,TGTGCCAGTGGGACTGGACAGGGGGCTTTGGATACGCAGTATTTT,CASGTGQGALDTQYF
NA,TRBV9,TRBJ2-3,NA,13,TGTGCCAGCAGCCAGGAGGGGCCAGATACGCAGTATTTT,CASSQEGPDTQYF
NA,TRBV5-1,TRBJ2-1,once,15,TGCGCCAGCAGCTTAGACGGGAGCTCCTACAATGAGCAGTTCTTC,CASSLDGSSYNEQFF
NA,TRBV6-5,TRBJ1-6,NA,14,TGTGCCAGCAGTTCAATCTCCTATAATTCACCCCTCCACTTT,CASSSISYNSPLHF
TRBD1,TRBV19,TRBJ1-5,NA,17,TGTGCCAGTATCGCGGGACAGGGGGGTTATAGCAATCAGCCCCAGCATTTT,CASIAGQGGYSNQPQHF
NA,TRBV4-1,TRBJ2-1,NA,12,TGCGCCAGCAGCCAAGATCCAGGGGAGCAGTTCTTC,CASSQDPGEQFF
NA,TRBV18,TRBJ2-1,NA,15,TGTGCCAGCTCACCGCGGGGAAGCTCCTACAATGAGCAGTTCTTC,CASSPRGSSYNEQFF
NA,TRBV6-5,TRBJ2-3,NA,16,TGTGCCAGCAGTTCCCCGAGGCACGAGGGGGGGGATACGCAGTATTTT,CASSSPRHEGGDTQYF
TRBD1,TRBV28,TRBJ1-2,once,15,TGTGCCAGCAGTTTCGGGACAGGGGGGAGCTATGGCTACACCTTC,CASSFGTGGSYGYTF
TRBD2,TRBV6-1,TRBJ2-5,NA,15,TGTGCCAGCAGTGAACTCGGGGGGGTCCAAGAGACCCAGTACTTC,CASSELGGVQETQYF
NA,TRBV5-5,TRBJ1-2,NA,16,TGTGCCAGCAGCTTGGACGCGAGAGGTTACGACTATGGCTACACCTTC,CASSLDARGYDYGYTF